This entry lists 25 T cell receptor beta chains sequenced from one sample in a study of T cell clonality in common variable immunodeficiency. The assay was immunoSEQ multiplex PCR, and TCRdb's table has in-frame clones only and misses some. The data show tens of thousands of clones, with none appearing a single time. The specimen sequenced was peripheral blood mononuclear cells. The receptors derive from a person aged 18 to 70 in good health.

This clone was recorded many times. The read comes to an end 3 residues before the CDR3 does, leaving the germline J gene to fill in the end. The rearrangement uses TRBV12-3 or TRBV12-4 and TRBJ2-5; 7 nucleotides match TRBD1. The length of the CDR3 is 15 residues. With V trimmed by 3 bases and J by 6 bases, 10 bases remained unmatched. Partial CDR3 DNA: TGTGCCAGCAGTTTCGAGGGGGCGAGTTTCAAGACC. Protein sequence: CASSFEGASFKT. In full, the CDR3 reads CASSFEGASFKTQYF.

This clone was detected a few times. The CDR3 end lies 3 residues beyond the end of the read and is filled in from the germline J gene. V and J are TRBV7-2 and TRBJ1-1; maybe TRBD1 (5 bases). There are 14 residues in the CDR3. Trimming cost V 1 base and J 5 bases, with 11 bases left between them. Germline V CDR1 and CDR2: SGHTA, FQGNSA. The CDR3 protein is CASSLVQVGTEAFF. CDR3 DNA, as far as it was read: TGTGCCAGCAGCTTAGTACAGGTTGGGACTGAA.

This clone was recorded many times. The read stops 3 residues short of the end of the CDR3; the missing end is completed from the germline J gene. The V gene is TRBV5-1, the J gene TRBJ2-1, with a possible D match to TRBD1 (6 bases). The ends were cut back, 4 bases at V and 0 bases at J, with 17 bases in the middle. The length of the CDR3 is 17 residues. Germline V gene sequence: CDR1 SGHRS, CDR2 YFSETQ. Partial CDR3 DNA: TGCGCCAGCAGCATGGGACGAGGGGGATTCTCCTACAATGAG. Translated, it gives CASSMGRGGFSYNE. The CDR3 in its entirety is CASSMGRGGFSYNEQFF.

Many counts were recorded for this clone. Read data end 3 residues before the CDR3 end; the end is taken from the germline J gene. V gene TRBV20-1 combines with J gene TRBJ2-7; weak D call: TRBD2 (6 bases). The CDR3 loop spans 15 amino acids. Germline CDR1 reads DFQATT; CDR2 reads SNEGSKA (reference sequence). V lost 6 bases and J 3 bases, leaving 21 bases between the germline ends. Here the CDR3 reads CSAASPRGVVYEQYF. The DNA read from the CDR3 is TGCAGTGCCGCCTCCCCCCGCGGGGTTGTCTACGAG.

This clone was seen repeatedly, ten times or more. The sequence runs out 3 residues before the end of the CDR3; the remainder is reconstructed from the germline J gene. The gene calls are TRBV29-1 and TRBJ2-5, with D uncertain. V lost 0 bases and J 0 bases, leaving 8 bases between the germline ends. The CDR3 contains 14 residues. Germline CDR1 and CDR2: SQVTM and ANQGSEA. The CDR3 is CSVEEYSYQETQYF. The DNA read from the CDR3 is TGCAGCGTTGAAGAGTACTCTTACCAAGAGACC.

This clone was observed at least ten times. This chain's CDR3 is CSVEVFRGRAFF. The sequenced part of the CDR3 DNA is TGCAGCGTTGAGGTATTCAGGGGACGT. This chain connects TRBV29-1 to TRBJ1-1; TRBD1 is a possible D gene (6 bases). Read sequence stops 3 residues before the CDR3 end, and the germline J gene provides the missing end. This CDR3 region has 12 residues. The V gene's germline CDR1 is SQVTM and CDR2 ANQGSEA.

This clone was recorded at least ten times. The CDR3 bases that were read are TGTGCCAGCTCACCAGGAAATGGGGGCGCCCCTGGGGCCAACGTC. This sequence encodes CASSPGNGGAPGANV. The full CDR3 reads CASSPGNGGAPGANVLTF. The chain combines TRBV18 with TRBJ2-6, with D maybe TRBD1 (6 bases). The CDR3 end lies 3 residues beyond the end of the read and is filled in from the germline J gene. Germline CDR1 KGHSH, CDR2 LQKENI. The CDR3 has 18 residues. Trimming took 2 bases from V and 2 from J, leaving 16 bases between them.

In this sample, this clone turned up many times. This chain's CDR3 is CASSDSIRPEQYF. CDR3 bases read: TGTGCCAGCAGTGATTCCATCAGGCCCGAG. The chain links TRBV2 to TRBJ2-7; D unresolved. Read sequence stops 3 residues before the CDR3 end, and the germline J gene provides the missing end. V dropped 3 bases and J dropped 6 bases, with 12 bases sitting between them. Per the germline V gene, CDR1 is SNHLY and CDR2 is FYNNEI. The length of the CDR3 is 13 residues.

This clone has only a few counts. The read terminates 3 residues before the CDR3 end, so the remaining end is supplied by the germline J gene. V and J are TRBV18 and TRBJ2-4; perhaps TRBD2 as D (6 bases). Looked up from germline, CDR1 is KGHSH and CDR2 is LQKENI. CDR3 length: 14 amino acids. The DNA read from the CDR3 is TGTGCCAGCTCACCACGAAGCGGGCAAGTCGGT. It codes for CASSPRSGQVG. The entire CDR3 protein reads CASSPRSGQVGQYF.

This clone was counted many times. The read falls 3 residues short of the CDR3 end, and the missing part is taken from the germline J gene. V and J are TRBV30 and TRBJ2-7, with D possibly matching TRBD2 (5 bases). CDR1 and CDR2 from the germline V gene are GTSNPN and SVGIG (reference sequence). This CDR3 is built from 16 residues. V was clipped by 3 bases and J by 1 base, with 19 bases between them. CDR3 DNA, as far as it was read: TGTGCCTGGAGAGTGAACCAGACGGGGAAGTCCTACGAG. It yields the protein CAWRVNQTGKSYE. The full CDR3 reads CAWRVNQTGKSYEQYF. Looking up the rest from reference TRBV30 and TRBJ2-7 gives the full variable domain: SQTIHQWPATLVQPVGSPLSLECTVEGTSNPNLYWYRQAAGRGLQLLFYSVGIGQISSEVPQNLSASRPQDRQFILSSKKLLLSDSGFYLCAWRVNQTGKSYEQYFGPGTRLTVT.

This clone was found many times. The CDR3 end falls 3 residues outside the read, so it is completed with the germline J gene. The rearrangement links TRBV6-1 to TRBJ1-2; D unresolved. Trimming took 1 base from V and 1 from J, leaving 7 bases between them. Germline CDR1 is MNHNS and CDR2 is SASEGT. The CDR3 loop spans 14 amino acids. The chain's CDR3 is CASSEGPDNYGYTF. Partial CDR3 DNA: TGTGCCAGCAGTGAAGGGCCTGATAACTATGGC.

This clone was observed many times. The read is 3 residues too short to cover the CDR3 end, so that end is filled in from the germline J gene. V gene TRBV6-2 or TRBV6-3 combines with J gene TRBJ1-6; D might be TRBD1 (5 bases). Germline lookup yields CDR1 MNHEY and CDR2 SVGEGT. CDR3 length: 16 residues. Deletions cut 4 bases from V and 10 bases from J, with 20 bases between. CDR3: CASSFSPGRVGSPLHF. Incomplete CDR3 DNA: TGTGCCAGCAGTTTTTCCCCGGGCAGGGTTGGATCACCC.

This clone was counted ten times or more. The read comes to an end 3 residues before the CDR3 does, leaving the germline J gene to fill in the end. The V gene is TRBV7-6, the J gene TRBJ2-4; 7 bases are shared with TRBD1. This CDR3 is 13 amino acids long. CDR1 is SGHVS and CDR2 is FNYEAQ in the germline V gene. With V trimmed by 6 bases and J by 3 bases, 2 bases remained unmatched. The sequenced part of the CDR3 DNA is TGTGCCAGCAGTAGGGACAGCAAAAACATT. Translated: CASSRDSKNI. The whole CDR3 protein reads CASSRDSKNIQYF.

This clone appeared many times. The CDR3 end falls 3 residues outside the read, so it is completed with the germline J gene. The chain has TRBV20-1 and TRBJ1-6; D is unclear. The CDR3 is made up of 13 amino acids. The germline CDR1 and CDR2 sequences are DFQATT and SNEGSKA (reference sequence). V lost 0 bases, J lost 9 bases, and 9 bases lay in between. The covered CDR3 bases are TGCAGTGCTAGAGATTACGTCGGTTCACCC. Residues: CSARDYVGSP. The full CDR3 reads CSARDYVGSPLHF.

This clone was observed at least ten times. The read is 3 residues too short to cover the CDR3 end, so that end is filled in from the germline J gene. The chain uses TRBV13 and TRBJ2-4; D not resolved. V was pared by 5 bases and J by 6 bases, with 17 bases between. CDR1 is PRHDT and CDR2 is FYEKMQ in the germline V gene (reference sequence). This CDR3 is 15 amino acids long. CDR3 in amino acids: CASSPKEQSLNIQYF. The sequenced part of the CDR3 DNA is TGTGCCAGCAGCCCTAAGGAACAGTCCCTAAACATT.

This clone was seen more than once but under ten times. CDR3 in amino acids: CASSPRTGAFF. Incomplete CDR3 DNA: TGTGCCAGCAGTCCTCGGACAGGA. The chain carries TRBV2 and TRBJ1-1, with 7 positions matching TRBD1. The read ends 3 residues early relative to the CDR3; the germline J gene fills the gap. This CDR3 comprises 11 residues. In germline, CDR1 is SNHLY, CDR2 FYNNEI.

This clone was seen more than once but under ten times. The part of the CDR3 DNA that was read is TGTGCCAGTAGTATAGCCTCCGGGACAGGGATCACTGAA. It is translated as CASSIASGTGITE. The whole CDR3 protein reads CASSIASGTGITEAFF. The chain employs TRBV19 and TRBJ1-1, with 9 bases that match TRBD1. From the germline J gene comes the end of the CDR3, since the read stops 3 residues before it. The germline V gene encodes CDR1 LNHDA and CDR2 SQIVND (reference sequence). CDR3 length: 16 amino acids. Unmatched junction bases numbered 7, after V lost 1 base and J lost 4 bases.

This clone was detected many times. The same CDR3 arises from other DNA sequences in this sample as well. Incomplete CDR3 DNA: TGTGCCTGGAGTGTAACAGGGTACGAG. Its translation is CAWSVTGYE. The whole CDR3 protein is CAWSVTGYEQYF. J is TRBJ2-7 and V is TRBV30; the D gene is possibly TRBD1 (6 bases). The sequence runs out 3 residues before the end of the CDR3; the remainder is reconstructed from the germline J gene. V was cut by 0 bases and J by 4 bases, with 7 bases left in between. Germline CDR1 GTSNPN, CDR2 SVGIG (reference sequence). The CDR3 totals 12 residues. Together with reference TRBV30 and TRBJ2-7, the CDR3 gives the full variable domain: SQTIHQWPATLVQPVGSPLSLECTVEGTSNPNLYWYRQAAGRGLQLLFYSVGIGQISSEVPQNLSASRPQDRQFILSSKKLLLSDSGFYLCAWSVTGYEQYFGPGTRLTVT.

This clone has at least ten counts. The observed sequence ends 3 residues before the CDR3 terminus, with the missing tail filled in from the germline J gene. At the DNA level, this CDR3 is encoded by other sequences in the same sample as well. This chain uses TRBV19 with TRBJ1-2, with D possibly matching TRBD1 (5 bases). This CDR3 comprises 12 residues. V was pared by 6 bases and J by 7 bases, with 12 bases between. The V gene's germline CDR1 is LNHDA and CDR2 SQIVND (reference sequence). The CDR3 sequence: CASSLEGVGYTF. Incomplete CDR3 DNA: TGTGCCAGTAGCCTAGAAGGGGTTGGC.

Details on this clone: The read terminates 3 residues before the CDR3 end, so the remaining end is supplied by the germline J gene. The rearrangement joins TRBV20-1 to TRBJ2-7; possibly TRBD2 for D (5 bases). V was trimmed by 1 base and J by 6 bases, leaving 13 bases between them. This CDR3 region has 13 residues. Germline V gives CDR1 DFQATT, CDR2 SNEGSKA (reference sequence). The CDR3 region is CSARAPRGLEQYF. The part of the CDR3 DNA that was read is TGCAGTGCTAGAGCCCCTCGAGGGCTCGAG.

This clone was recorded at least ten times. The DNA ends 3 residues before the CDR3 does, and the rest of the CDR3 is filled in from the germline J gene. The chain uses TRBV2 and TRBJ2-5; 9 positions agree with TRBD2. Germline V gene sequence: CDR1 SNHLY, CDR2 FYNNEI. CDR3 length equals 15 residues. Unmatched junction bases numbered 5, after V lost 3 bases and J lost 3 bases. CDR3 protein: CASSEQGLAKETQYF. The sequenced part of the CDR3 DNA is TGTGCCAGCAGTGAGCAGGGACTAGCTAAAGAGACC.

By its share, this clone is medium-sized. The CDR3 extends 3 residues past the end of the read, so its final part is completed from the germline J gene. In the same sample, other DNA sequences code for this CDR3. The chain has TRBV19 and TRBJ2-7; maybe TRBD2 (5 bases). CDR1 and CDR2 (germline): LNHDA, SQIVND (reference sequence). The length of the CDR3 is 15 residues. V was trimmed by 1 base and J by 0 bases, leaving 10 bases between them. The CDR3 protein is CASSIGPGSSYEQYF. The covered CDR3 bases are TGTGCCAGTAGTATAGGGCCGGGGAGCTCCTACGAG.

This clone was counted ten times or more. Read data end 3 residues before the CDR3 end; the end is taken from the germline J gene. The chain recombines TRBV6-1 with TRBJ2-1; D gene ambiguous. The V end lost 4 bases, the J end lost 3 bases, and 10 bases lay between the germline ends. The germline V gene has CDR1 MNHNS and CDR2 SASEGT. The CDR3 totals 14 residues. The CDR3 DNA, read in part, is TGTGCCAGCAGTGTTCAGGCGTTCTACAATGAG. Its translation is CASSVQAFYNE. The whole CDR3 sequence is CASSVQAFYNEQFF.

The table lists this clone with many counts. The read ends 3 residues shy of where the CDR3 ends; the end is completed using the germline J gene. V usage is TRBV5-1 and J usage is TRBJ2-3; D is ambiguous. The CDR3 has 13 amino acids. Germline loops: CDR1 SGHRS, CDR2 YFSETQ. The CDR3: CASSLQGQETQYF. The sequenced part of the CDR3 DNA is TGCGCCAGCAGCTTGCAAGGGCAAGAGACG.

There are many counts of this clone. The read falls 3 residues short of the CDR3 end, and the missing part is taken from the germline J gene. The gene calls are TRBV29-1 and TRBJ2-2; possible D gene TRBD2, 7 bases. From germline, CDR1 is SQVTM and CDR2 ANQGSEA. The CDR3 loop spans 12 amino acids. CDR3 in amino acids: CSVRRGGEKLFF. The DNA read from the CDR3 is TGCAGCGTTCGTAGGGGGGGGGAAAAG.